A single sample is the source of the 8 T cell receptor beta chains below, sequenced in a study of synovial regulatory T cells in juvenile arthritis. Repertoires were generated with immunoSEQ multiplex PCR, while TCRdb's copy carries only in-frame clones and drops some. The sample shows 9,500 to 10,000 clones, and over 2% sits with its ten largest clones. Input material: Treg cells from blood. The subset was: remaining (HLA-DR-negative) circulating blood Treg cells. All receptors come from a donor aged 2-35 years with juvenile idiopathic arthritis.

The rearrangement uses TRBV4-2 and TRBJ1-1. Per germline, CDR1 LGHNA and CDR2 YNFKEQ. The length of the CDR3 is 17 residues. A DNA sequence was not provided. CDR3 amino acids: CASSQWPSRSMNTEAFF.

The chain has TRBV9 and TRBJ2-1; TCRdb's D call, TRBD1, is unchecked because there is no DNA. The CDR3 is made up of 15 amino acids. This entry has no DNA. CDR1 and CDR2 from the germline V gene are SGDLS and YYNGEE. CDR3 region: CASSYSGTGGNEQFF.

According to its frequency, this clone is medium-sized. The chain has TRBV19 and TRBJ1-1; the TRBD1 assignment by TCRdb is unverifiable without DNA. The CDR3 totals 14 residues. No DNA sequence was recorded. CDR1 is LNHDA, CDR2 SQIVND, per germline (reference sequence). The CDR3 region is CASSSSYRVTEAFF. The full variable domain, completed using reference TRBV19 and TRBJ1-1, is DGGITQSPKYLFRKEGQNVTLSCEQNLNHDAMYWYRQDPGQGLRLIYYSQIVNDFQKGDIAEGYSVSREKKESFPLTVTSAQKNPTAFYLCASSSSYRVTEAFFGQGTRLTVV.

This chain joins TRBV5-1 and TRBJ2-1. This CDR3 contains 13 residues. DNA was not recorded. Germline lookup yields CDR1 SGHRS and CDR2 YFSETQ. This chain's CDR3 is CASRTWQASEQFF.

The chain couples TRBV18 to TRBJ1-5; the TCRdb D gene call, TRBD1, has no DNA to confirm it. The CDR3 runs to 15 residues. DNA was not recorded. The germline V gene has CDR1 KGHSH and CDR2 LQKENI. This CDR3 reads CASSMKTGGGQPQHF.

V and J are TRBV6-1 and TRBJ2-7; TCRdb's D gene call, TRBD1, goes unchecked for lack of DNA. The CDR3 totals 12 residues. This entry has no DNA. Germline V gives CDR1 MNHNS, CDR2 SASEGT. CDR3 residues: CASRGQPYEQYF.

The CDR3 loop is CSVDGSPAGNTIYF. V gene TRBV29-1 combines with J gene TRBJ1-3. This CDR3 region has 14 residues. No coding sequence is recorded. From germline, CDR1 is SQVTM and CDR2 ANQGSEA.

The chain joins TRBV19 to TRBJ1-5. CDR1 and CDR2 from the germline V gene are LNHDA and SQIVND (reference sequence). The length of the CDR3 is 13 residues. No DNA is recorded. This chain's CDR3 is CAIDEGSNQPQHF.